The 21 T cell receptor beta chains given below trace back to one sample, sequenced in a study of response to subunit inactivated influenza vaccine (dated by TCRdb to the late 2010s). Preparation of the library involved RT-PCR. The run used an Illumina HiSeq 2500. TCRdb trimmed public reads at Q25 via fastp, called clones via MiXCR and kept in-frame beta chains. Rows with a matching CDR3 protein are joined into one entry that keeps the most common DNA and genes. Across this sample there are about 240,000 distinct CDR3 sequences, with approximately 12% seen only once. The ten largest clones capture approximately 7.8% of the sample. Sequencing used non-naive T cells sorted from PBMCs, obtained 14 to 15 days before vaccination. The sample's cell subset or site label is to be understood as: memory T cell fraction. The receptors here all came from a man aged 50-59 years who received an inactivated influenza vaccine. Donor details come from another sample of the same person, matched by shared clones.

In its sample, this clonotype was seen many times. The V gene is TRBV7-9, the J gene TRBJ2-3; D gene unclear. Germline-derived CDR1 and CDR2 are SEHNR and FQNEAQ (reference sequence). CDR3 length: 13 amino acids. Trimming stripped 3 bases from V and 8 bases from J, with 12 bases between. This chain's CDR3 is CASSLQETSTQYF. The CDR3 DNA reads TGTGCCAGCAGCTTGCAAGAGACCTCTACGCAGTATTTT.

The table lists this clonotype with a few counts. The CDR3 coding sequence is TGTGCCAGCAGTGTATCGGGGAGGGGCACAGATACGCAGTATTTT. Translated: CASSVSGRGTDTQYF. This rearrangement joins TRBV2 to TRBJ2-3, with TRBD2 matching over 7 bases. Unmatched junction bases numbered 5, after V lost 4 bases and J lost 1 base. The CDR3 runs to 15 residues. Germline CDR1 SNHLY, CDR2 FYNNEI.

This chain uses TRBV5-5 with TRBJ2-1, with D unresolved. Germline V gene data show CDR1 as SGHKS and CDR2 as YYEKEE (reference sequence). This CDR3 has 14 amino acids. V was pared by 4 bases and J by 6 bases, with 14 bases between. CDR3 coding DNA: TGTGCCAGCAGCCTGGGTAGGGTTTTCAATGAGCAGTTCTTC. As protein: CASSLGRVFNEQFF.

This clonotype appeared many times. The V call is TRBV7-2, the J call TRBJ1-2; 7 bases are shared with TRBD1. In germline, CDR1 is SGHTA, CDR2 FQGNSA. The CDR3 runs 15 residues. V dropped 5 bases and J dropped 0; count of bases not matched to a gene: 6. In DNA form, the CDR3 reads TGTGCCAGCAGCCAGGGACAGAGTCCTAACTATGGCTACACCTTC. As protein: CASSQGQSPNYGYTF. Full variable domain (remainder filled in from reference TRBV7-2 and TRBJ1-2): GAGVSQSPSNKVTEKGKDVELRCDPISGHTALYWYRQSLGQGLEFLIYFQGNSAPDKSGLPSDRFSAERTGGSVSTLTIQRTQQEDSAVYLCASSQGQSPNYGYTFGSGTRLTVV.

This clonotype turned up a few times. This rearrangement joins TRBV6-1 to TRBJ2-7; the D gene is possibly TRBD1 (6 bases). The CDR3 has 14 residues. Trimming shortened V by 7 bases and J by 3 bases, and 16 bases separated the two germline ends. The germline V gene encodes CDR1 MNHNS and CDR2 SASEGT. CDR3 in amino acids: CASTSNRVGYEQYF. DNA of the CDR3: TGTGCCAGCACCTCGAACAGGGTAGGCTACGAGCAGTACTTC.

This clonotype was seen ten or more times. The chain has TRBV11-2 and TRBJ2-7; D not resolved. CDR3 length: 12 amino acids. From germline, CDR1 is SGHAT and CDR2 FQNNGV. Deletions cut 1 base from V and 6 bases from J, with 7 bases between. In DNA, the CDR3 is TGTGCCAGCAGCTTAGGCTGGGCCGAGCAGTACTTC. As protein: CASSLGWAEQYF.

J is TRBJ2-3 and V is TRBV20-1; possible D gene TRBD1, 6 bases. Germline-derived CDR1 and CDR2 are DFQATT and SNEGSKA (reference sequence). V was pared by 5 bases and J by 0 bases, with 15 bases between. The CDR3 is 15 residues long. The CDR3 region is CSALGAGGSTDTQYF. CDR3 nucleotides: TGCAGTGCTTTGGGGGCGGGTGGAAGCACAGATACGCAGTATTTT.

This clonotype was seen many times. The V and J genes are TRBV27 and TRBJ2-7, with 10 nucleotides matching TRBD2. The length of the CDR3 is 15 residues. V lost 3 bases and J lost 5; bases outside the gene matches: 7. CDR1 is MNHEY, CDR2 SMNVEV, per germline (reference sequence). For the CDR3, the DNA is TGTGCCAGCAGTTTGAGAAGCGGGGGGGCCCACGAGCAGTACTTC. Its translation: CASSLRSGGAHEQYF.

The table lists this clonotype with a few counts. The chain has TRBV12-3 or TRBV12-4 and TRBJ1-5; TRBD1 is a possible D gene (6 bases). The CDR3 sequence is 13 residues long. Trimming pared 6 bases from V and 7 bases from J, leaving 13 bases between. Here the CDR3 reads CASSSGARQPQHF. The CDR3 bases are TGTGCCAGCAGCTCAGGGGCGAGGCAGCCCCAGCATTTT.

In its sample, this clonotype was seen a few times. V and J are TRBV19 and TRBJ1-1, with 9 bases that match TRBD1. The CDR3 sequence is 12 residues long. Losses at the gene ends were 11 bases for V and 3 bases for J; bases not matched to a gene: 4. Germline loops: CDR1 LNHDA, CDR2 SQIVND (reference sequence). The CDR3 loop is CASRDRDTEAFF. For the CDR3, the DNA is TGTGCCTCCCGGGACAGGGACACTGAAGCTTTCTTT.

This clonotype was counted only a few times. The CDR3 coding sequence is TGTGCCAGCAGTTTTGGACAGGGGGCAGCGGAGACCCAGTACTTC. Amino acid sequence: CASSFGQGAAETQYF. The chain links TRBV6-5 to TRBJ2-5, with TRBD1 matching over 11 bases. V shed 4 bases and J 5 bases; nucleotides not matched to a gene: 6. From germline, CDR1 is MNHEY and CDR2 SVGAGI. The CDR3 extends over 15 amino acids.

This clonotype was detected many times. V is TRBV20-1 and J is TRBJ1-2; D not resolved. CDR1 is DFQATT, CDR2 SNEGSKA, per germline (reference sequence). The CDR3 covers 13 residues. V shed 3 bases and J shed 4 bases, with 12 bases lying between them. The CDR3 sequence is CSASELLSYGYTF. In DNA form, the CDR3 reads TGCAGTGCTAGTGAACTCCTGTCCTATGGCTACACCTTC.

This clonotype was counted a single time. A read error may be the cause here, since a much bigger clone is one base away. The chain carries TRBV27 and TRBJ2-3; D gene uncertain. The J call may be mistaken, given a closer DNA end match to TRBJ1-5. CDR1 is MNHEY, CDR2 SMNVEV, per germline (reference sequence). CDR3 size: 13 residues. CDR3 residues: CASSFASTDTQHF. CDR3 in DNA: TGTGCCAGCAGTTTTGCCAGCACAGATACGCAGCATTTT.

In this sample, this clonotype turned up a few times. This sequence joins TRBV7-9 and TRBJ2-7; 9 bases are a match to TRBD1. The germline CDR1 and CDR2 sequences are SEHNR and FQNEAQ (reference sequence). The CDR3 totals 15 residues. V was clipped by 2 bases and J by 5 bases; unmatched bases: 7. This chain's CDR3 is CASSLLGQGPHEQYF. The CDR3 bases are TGTGCCAGCAGCTTACTAGGACAGGGGCCGCACGAGCAGTACTTC.

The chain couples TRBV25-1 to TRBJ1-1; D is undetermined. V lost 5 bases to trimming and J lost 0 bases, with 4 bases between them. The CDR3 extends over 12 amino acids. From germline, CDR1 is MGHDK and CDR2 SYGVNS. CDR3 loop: CASSWLNTEAFF. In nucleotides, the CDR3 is TGTGCCAGCAGTTGGCTGAACACTGAAGCTTTCTTT.

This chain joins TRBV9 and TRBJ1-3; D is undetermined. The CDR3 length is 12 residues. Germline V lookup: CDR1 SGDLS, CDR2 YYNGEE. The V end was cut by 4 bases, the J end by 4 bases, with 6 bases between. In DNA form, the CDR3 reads TGTGCCAGCAGCCCCCCAGGAAACACCATATATTTT. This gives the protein CASSPPGNTIYF.

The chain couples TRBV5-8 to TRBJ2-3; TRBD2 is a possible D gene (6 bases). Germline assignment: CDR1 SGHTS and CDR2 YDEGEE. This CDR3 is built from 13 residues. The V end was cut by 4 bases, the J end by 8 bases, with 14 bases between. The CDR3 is CASSRLEGGTQYF. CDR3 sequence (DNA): TGTGCCAGCAGCAGACTAGAGGGCGGTACGCAGTATTTT.

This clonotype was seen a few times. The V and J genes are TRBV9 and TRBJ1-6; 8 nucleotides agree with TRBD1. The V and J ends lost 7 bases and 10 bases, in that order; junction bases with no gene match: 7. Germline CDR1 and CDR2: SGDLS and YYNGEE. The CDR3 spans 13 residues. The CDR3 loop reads CASGGQGRSPLHF. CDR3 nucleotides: TGTGCCAGCGGAGGACAGGGTCGCTCACCCCTCCACTTT.

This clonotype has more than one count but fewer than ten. CDR3 amino acids: CASSPTASGVYEQYF. CDR3 DNA sequence: TGTGCCAGCTCACCAACGGCTAGCGGGGTCTACGAGCAGTACTTC. This chain links TRBV18 with TRBJ2-7; 9 bases map to TRBD2. Unmatched junction bases numbered 5, after V lost 2 bases and J lost 3 bases. Per germline, CDR1 KGHSH and CDR2 LQKENI. The CDR3 length is 15 residues.

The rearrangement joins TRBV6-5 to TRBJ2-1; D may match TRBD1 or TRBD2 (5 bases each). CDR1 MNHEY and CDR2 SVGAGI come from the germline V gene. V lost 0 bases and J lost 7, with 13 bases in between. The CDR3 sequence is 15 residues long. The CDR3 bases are TGTGCCAGCAGTTACTCGGGGGACCGGACAAATGAGCAGTTCTTC. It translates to CASSYSGDRTNEQFF.

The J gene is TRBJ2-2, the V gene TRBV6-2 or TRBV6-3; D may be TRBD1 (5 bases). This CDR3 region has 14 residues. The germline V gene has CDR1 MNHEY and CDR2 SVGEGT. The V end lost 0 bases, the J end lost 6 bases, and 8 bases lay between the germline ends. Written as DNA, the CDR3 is TGTGCCAGCAGTTACTCGACAGACGCCGGGGAGCTGTTTTTT. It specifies CASSYSTDAGELFF.